Below, one T cell receptor (beta chain) is given with its context. Germline V gene data show CDR1 as SEHNR and CDR2 as FQNEAQ (reference sequence). V was shortened by 3 bases and J by 10 bases, with 13 bases between the two germline ends. This CDR3 spans 13 amino acids. TCRdb's copy holds only in-frame clones and misses some; the assay was immunoSEQ multiplex PCR. The sample consists of 340,000 or so clones, about 86% of them appearing once. This sample is drawn from a study of blood T cell repertoires in COVID-19. About the study: From T cells, B-cell-depleted T cells, or PBMCs came the material, which was cDNA or gDNA.

Sequences were obtained from peripheral blood. The V call is TRBV7-9, the J call TRBJ2-1; no clear D gene. The source of this sequence is a man under 40 with active or convalescent COVID-19. The CDR3 loop reads CASSFSDWREQFF. CDR3 in DNA: TGTGCCAGCAGCTTCTCCGACTGGAGAGAGCAGTTCTTC. The full variable domain, with the rest looked up from reference TRBV7-9 and TRBJ2-1, is DTGVSQNPRHKITKRGQNVTFRCDPISEHNRLYWYRQTLGQGPEFLTYFQNEAQLEKSRLLSDRFSAERPKGSFSTLEIQRTEQGDSAMYLCASSFSDWREQFFGPGTRLTVL.